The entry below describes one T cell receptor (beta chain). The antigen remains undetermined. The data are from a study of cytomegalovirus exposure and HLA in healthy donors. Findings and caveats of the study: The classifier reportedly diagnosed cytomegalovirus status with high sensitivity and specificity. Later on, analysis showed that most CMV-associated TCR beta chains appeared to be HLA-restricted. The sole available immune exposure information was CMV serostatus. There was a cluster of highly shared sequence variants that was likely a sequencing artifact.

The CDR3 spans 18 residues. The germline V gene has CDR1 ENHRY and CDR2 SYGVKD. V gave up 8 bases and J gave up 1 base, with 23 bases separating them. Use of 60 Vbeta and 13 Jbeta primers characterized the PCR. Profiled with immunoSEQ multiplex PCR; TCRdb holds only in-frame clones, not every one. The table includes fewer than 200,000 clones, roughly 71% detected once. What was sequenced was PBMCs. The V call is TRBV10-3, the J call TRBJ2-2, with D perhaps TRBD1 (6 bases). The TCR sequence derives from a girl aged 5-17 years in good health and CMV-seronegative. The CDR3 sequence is CAISGTSDQGLNTGELFF. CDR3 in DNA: TGTGCCATCTCGGGGACCTCGGACCAGGGGCTGAACACCGGGGAGCTGTTTTTT.